This passage covers 20 T cell receptor beta chains from one sample sequenced in a study of cytomegalovirus exposure and HLA in healthy donors. Primers included in the PCR were 60 Vbeta and 13 Jbeta primers. Data came from immunoSEQ multiplex PCR; TCRdb stores just in-frame clones and leaves some out. The sample has 150,000 to 200,000 clones, 55% to 75% seen once. The sequenced material came from PBMCs. The source is a human donor in good health.

CDR3 DNA sequence: TGTGCCTGGAGATTCCAAGGCAGGGGCGGCTATGGCTACACCTTC. Translating it yields CAWRFQGRGGYGYTF. This chain uses TRBV30 with TRBJ1-2, with D possibly being TRBD1 (6 bases). The CDR3 has 15 amino acids. V lost 3 bases to trimming and J lost 4 bases, with 18 bases between them. Per the germline V gene, CDR1 is GTSNPN and CDR2 is SVGIG (reference sequence).

This clone came up a few times. CDR3 nucleotides: TGTGCCAGCTCACCACCGACAGGGGGCGGCTACACCTTC. Its protein is CASSPPTGGGYTF. The V gene is TRBV18, the J gene TRBJ1-2; 10 bases match TRBD1. V lost 0 bases to trimming and J lost 8 bases; unmatched junction nucleotides: 0. CDR1 and CDR2 from the germline V gene are KGHSH and LQKENI. The CDR3 consists of 13 residues.

This clone has only a few counts. The germline gene is not matched at one end of the junction; a read error may be the cause. The rearrangement links TRBV7-7 to TRBJ2-3, with 13 positions matching TRBD2. This CDR3 contains 16 residues. Germline V CDR1 and CDR2: SSHAT, FNYEAQ (reference sequence). As DNA, the CDR3 is TGTGCTAGCAGCCCCCGGACTAGCGGGGGTCACGATACGCAGTATTTT. It translates to CASSPRTSGGHDTQYF.

The J gene is TRBJ2-7, the V gene TRBV7-2; 8 bases align to TRBD2. The CDR3 is 14 amino acids. CDR1 is SGHTA and CDR2 is FQGNSA in the germline V gene. The trim removed 8 bases at V and 4 bases at J, leaving 10 bases unmatched. Here the CDR3 reads CASGYPGGGYEQYF. CDR3 nucleotide sequence: TGTGCCAGCGGTTACCCGGGCGGGGGGTACGAGCAGTACTTC.

The chain recombines TRBV11-2 with TRBJ1-1, with a possible D match to TRBD1 (6 bases). CDR1 and CDR2 (germline): SGHAT, FQNNGV. The V end lost 1 base, the J end lost 1 base, and 19 bases lay between the germline ends. The CDR3 is 18 residues long. The CDR3 sequence is CASSLVPRGARRNTEAFF. The CDR3 nucleotides are TGTGCCAGCAGCTTAGTCCCTCGGGGGGCGAGGAGGAACACTGAAGCTTTCTTT.

The rearrangement uses TRBV7-3 and TRBJ1-1, with a possible D match to TRBD1 (5 bases). V lost 5 bases and J 5 bases, leaving 12 bases between the germline ends. The CDR3 extends over 13 amino acids. Germline values: CDR1 SGHTA, CDR2 FQGTGA. CDR3 sequence: CASSRMGGTEAFF. Here the CDR3 DNA reads TGTGCCAGCAGCCGGATGGGGGGGACTGAAGCTTTCTTT.

The chain joins TRBV30 to TRBJ2-7; D gene ambiguous. The germline V and J ends were trimmed by 0 bases and 6 bases, with 9 bases remaining between them. CDR3 size: 12 residues. CDR1 and CDR2 (germline): GTSNPN, SVGIG (reference sequence). This CDR3 reads CAWSVRSGEQYF. The CDR3 DNA sequence: TGTGCCTGGAGTGTTCGTTCCGGCGAGCAGTACTTC.

CDR3 sequence: CASSITWAGYGYTF. Here the CDR3 DNA reads TGTGCCAGCAGTATAACATGGGCGGGCTATGGCTACACCTTC. This rearrangement joins TRBV27 to TRBJ1-2; no clear D. Trimming removed 5 bases at V and 4 bases at J, with 14 bases between. Germline V lookup: CDR1 MNHEY, CDR2 SMNVEV (reference sequence). The CDR3 totals 14 residues.

The J gene is TRBJ2-7, the V gene TRBV6-5; tentatively, D is TRBD2 (5 bases). Germline loops: CDR1 MNHEY, CDR2 SVGAGI. The CDR3 totals 14 residues. Trimming removed 5 bases at V and 5 bases at J, with 16 bases between. The CDR3 loop reads CASSPPGGLDEQYF. The CDR3 nucleotides are TGTGCCAGCAGTCCGCCGGGCGGGTTGGACGAGCAGTACTTC.

The V call is TRBV7-6, the J call TRBJ2-5, with D perhaps matching TRBD1 (5 bases). The J call is uncertain, as TRBJ2-7 better fits the DNA end. From germline, CDR1 is SGHVS and CDR2 FNYEAQ. The length of the CDR3 is 15 residues. The CDR3 protein is CASSLGGEISYEQYF. The CDR3 nucleotides read TGTGCCAGCAGCTTAGGGGGCGAGATCTCCTACGAGCAGTACTTC.

The chain employs TRBV19 and TRBJ1-6; TRBD1 might be the D (5 bases). CDR1 and CDR2 from the germline V gene are LNHDA and SQIVND (reference sequence). The CDR3 extends over 15 amino acids. Trimming shortened V by 2 bases and J by 7 bases, and 12 bases separated the two germline ends. In DNA form, the CDR3 reads TGTGCCAGTAGTATACCTTGGACAAGCAATTCACCCCTCCACTTT. Its translation: CASSIPWTSNSPLHF.

By sample fraction, this clone is medium-sized (0.01 to 0.1%). This sequence joins TRBV5-5 and TRBJ1-2; 7 bases are a match to TRBD1. The CDR3 has 17 residues. The germline V gene has CDR1 SGHKS and CDR2 YYEKEE (reference sequence). J was trimmed by 7 bases and V by 2 bases; bases with no gene match: 17. The CDR3 DNA sequence: TGTGCCAGCAGCTTATTTTCGTTCGGACAGGAGTTCGTTGGCTACACCTTC. This gives the protein CASSLFSFGQEFVGYTF. The variable domain in full, completed from reference TRBV5-5 and TRBJ1-2, reads DAGVTQSPTHLIKTRGQQVTLRCSPISGHKSVSWYQQVLGQGPQFIFQYYEKEERGRGNFPDRFSARQFPNYSSELNVNALLLGDSALYLCASSLFSFGQEFVGYTFGSGTRLTVV.

The table lists this clone with a few counts. The rearrangement links TRBV18 to TRBJ2-1, with 7 bases identical to TRBD2. CDR1 is KGHSH, CDR2 LQKENI, per germline. The CDR3 consists of 13 residues. With V trimmed by 5 bases and J by 5 bases, 3 bases remained unmatched. CDR3 bases: TGTGCCAGCTCAAGGGACTACGACAATGAGCAGTTCTTC. Amino acid sequence: CASSRDYDNEQFF.

This sequence joins TRBV5-4 and TRBJ1-1; 8 positions match TRBD1. The CDR3 sequence is 15 residues long. The germline V gene has CDR1 SGHNT and CDR2 YYREEE (reference sequence). Trimming cost V 4 bases and J 0 bases; bases outside gene matches: 5. In DNA form, the CDR3 reads TGTGCCAGCAGCGGGAGACAGGGGTTGAACACTGAAGCTTTCTTT. Protein product: CASSGRQGLNTEAFF.

This sequence joins TRBV19 and TRBJ1-2; possible D gene TRBD1, 5 bases. The CDR3 has 12 amino acids. Germline CDR1 is LNHDA and CDR2 is SQIVND (reference sequence). The CDR3 region has the DNA TGTGCAAGTGACCAGGGAAACTATGGCTACACCTTC. Translating gives CASDQGNYGYTF. Looking up the rest from reference TRBV19 and TRBJ1-2 gives the full variable domain: DGGITQSPKYLFRKEGQNVTLSCEQNLNHDAMYWYRQDPGQGLRLIYYSQIVNDFQKGDIAEGYSVSREKKESFPLTVTSAQKNPTAFYLCASDQGNYGYTFGSGTRLTVV.

The chain combines TRBV2 with TRBJ1-3, with D possibly being TRBD1 (6 bases). The ends were cut back, 4 bases at V and 0 bases at J, with 10 bases in the middle. Per germline, CDR1 SNHLY and CDR2 FYNNEI. The CDR3 length is 15 residues. The CDR3 bases are TGTGCCAGCAGTGGGTGGGACAACTCTGGAAACACCATATATTTT. This gives the protein CASSGWDNSGNTIYF. Drawing the rest from reference TRBV2 and TRBJ1-3, the complete variable domain is EPEVTQTPSHQVTQMGQEVILRCVPISNHLYFYWYRQILGQKVEFLVSFYNNEISEKSEIFDDQFSVERPDGSNFTLKIRSTKLEDSAMYFCASSGWDNSGNTIYFGEGSWLTVV.

This clone was counted a few times. J is TRBJ1-5 and V is TRBV10-3, with 7 bases lining up with TRBD1. J lost 0 bases, V lost 8 bases, and 7 bases had no gene match. The CDR3 sequence is 15 residues long. The V gene's germline CDR1 is ENHRY and CDR2 SYGVKD. CDR3 protein: CAIGAGGNSNQPQHF. The CDR3, as DNA: TGTGCCATCGGTGCAGGGGGGAATAGCAATCAGCCCCAGCATTTT.

This chain uses TRBV11-2 with TRBJ2-2, with D possibly being TRBD2 (5 bases). This CDR3 spans 15 amino acids. Trimming took off 5 bases at V and 4 bases at J, with 14 bases between the two ends. CDR1 and CDR2 from the germline V gene are SGHAT and FQNNGV. The CDR3 nucleotides are TGTGCCAGCAGCCTCCTGACCGAGGGCACCGGGGAGCTGTTTTTT. Protein sequence: CASSLLTEGTGELFF. The variable domain in full, with the rest retrieved from reference TRBV11-2 and TRBJ2-2, is EAGVAQSPRYKIIEKRQSVAFWCNPISGHATLYWYQQILGQGPKLLIQFQNNGVVDDSQLPKDRFSAERLKGVDSTLKIQPAKLEDSAVYLCASSLLTEGTGELFFGEGSRLTVL.

This sequence joins TRBV18 and TRBJ1-1; possibly TRBD1 for D (6 bases). CDR3 size: 14 residues. Trimming stripped 1 base from V and 1 base from J, with 7 bases between. The germline V gene has CDR1 KGHSH and CDR2 LQKENI. The CDR3 bases are TGTGCCAGCTCACCACAGGGGGAGAACACTGAAGCTTTCTTT. Residues: CASSPQGENTEAFF.

The J gene is TRBJ1-5, the V gene TRBV19; D gene unclear. The V and J ends lost 7 bases and 4 bases respectively, with 14 bases between them. Germline V gene sequence: CDR1 LNHDA, CDR2 SQIVND (reference sequence). The CDR3 sequence is 14 residues long. The CDR3 DNA follows: TGTGCCAGTATCCAGCCACTAGCGAATCAGCCCCAGCATTTT. It specifies CASIQPLANQPQHF.